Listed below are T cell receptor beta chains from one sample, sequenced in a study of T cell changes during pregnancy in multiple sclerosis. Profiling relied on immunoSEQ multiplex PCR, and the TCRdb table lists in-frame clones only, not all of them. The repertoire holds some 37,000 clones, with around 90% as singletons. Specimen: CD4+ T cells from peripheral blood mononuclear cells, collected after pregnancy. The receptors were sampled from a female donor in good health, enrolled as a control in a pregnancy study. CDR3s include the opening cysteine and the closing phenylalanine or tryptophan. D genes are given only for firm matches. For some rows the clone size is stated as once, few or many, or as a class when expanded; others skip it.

TGTGCCAGCAGCTTAGAGGGGACAGGGAGGCGTGGCTACACCTTC	CASSLEGTGRRGYTF	TRBD1	TRBJ1-2	.	TRBV7-2
TGTGCCAGCAGATCTGGACGGGGTAACACTGAAGCTTTCTTT	CASRSGRGNTEAFF	.	TRBJ1-1	.	TRBV7-2
TGTGCCATTGGGCCCCGTGGGGCCATCATGGAGACCCAGTACTTC	CAIGPRGAIMETQYF	.	TRBJ2-5	.	TRBV19
TGTGCCAGCAGCTTGGACAGAACCATCTATGGCTACACCTTC	CASSLDRTIYGYTF	.	TRBJ1-2	.	TRBV5-6
TGTGCCAGCAGCTTAGGGCCATTGGGGCAGGGGGAGCAGTACTTC	CASSLGPLGQGEQYF	.	TRBJ2-7	.	TRBV13
TGCGCCAGCAGCTTGGAAGGGGCGAATCAGCCCCAGCATTTT	CASSLEGANQPQHF	.	TRBJ1-5	.	TRBV5-1
TGCGCCAGCAGCTTGTCGGGGGGAGGAAATCAGCCCCAGCATTTT	CASSLSGGGNQPQHF	.	TRBJ1-5	.	TRBV5-1
TGCAGCGTTGATAGAGGGTCAGACCCAAACACAGATACGCAGTATTTT	CSVDRGSDPNTDTQYF	.	TRBJ2-3	once	TRBV29-1
TGTGCCAGCAGCACCGATACAGGGGGCGGTCAGCCCCAGCATTTT	CASSTDTGGGQPQHF	TRBD1	TRBJ1-5	.	TRBV27
TGCGCCAGCTTGGGTTCAGGACAATCTAATGAAAAACTGTTTTTT	CASLGSGQSNEKLFF	.	TRBJ1-4	.	TRBV4-1
TGTGCCAGCTCGCCAGAGGGCCAGGGGTATGGCTACACCTTC	CASSPEGQGYGYTF	.	TRBJ1-2	.	TRBV18
TGTGCCAGCCGGGAGGGGGAGAACACCGGGGAGCTGTTTTTT	CASREGENTGELFF	TRBD2	TRBJ2-2	.	TRBV2
TGTGCCAGCAGGCTGGGGCAGAATAGCAATCAGCCCCAGCATTTT	CASRLGQNSNQPQHF	.	TRBJ1-5	.	TRBV6-6
TGTGCCAGCATCCGCGGACAGGGAACAGACACCATATATTTT	CASIRGQGTDTIYF	TRBD1	TRBJ1-3	.	TRBV7-9